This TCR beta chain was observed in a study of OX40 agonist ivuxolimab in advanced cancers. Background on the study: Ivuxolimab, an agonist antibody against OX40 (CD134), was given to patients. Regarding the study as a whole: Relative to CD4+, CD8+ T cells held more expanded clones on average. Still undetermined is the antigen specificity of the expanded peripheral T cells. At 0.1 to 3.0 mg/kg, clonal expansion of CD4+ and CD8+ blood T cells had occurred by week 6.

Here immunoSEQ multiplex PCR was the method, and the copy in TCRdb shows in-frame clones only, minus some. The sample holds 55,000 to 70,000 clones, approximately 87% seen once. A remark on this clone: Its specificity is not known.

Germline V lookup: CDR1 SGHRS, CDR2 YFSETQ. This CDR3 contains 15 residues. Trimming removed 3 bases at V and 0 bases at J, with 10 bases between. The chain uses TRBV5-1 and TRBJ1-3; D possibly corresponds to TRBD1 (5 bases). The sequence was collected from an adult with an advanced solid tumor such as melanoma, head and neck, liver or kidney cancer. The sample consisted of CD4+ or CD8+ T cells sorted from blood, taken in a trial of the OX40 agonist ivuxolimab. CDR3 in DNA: TGCGCCAGCAGCTCGGAGGGGCTCTCTGGAAACACCATATATTTT. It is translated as CASSSEGLSGNTIYF.